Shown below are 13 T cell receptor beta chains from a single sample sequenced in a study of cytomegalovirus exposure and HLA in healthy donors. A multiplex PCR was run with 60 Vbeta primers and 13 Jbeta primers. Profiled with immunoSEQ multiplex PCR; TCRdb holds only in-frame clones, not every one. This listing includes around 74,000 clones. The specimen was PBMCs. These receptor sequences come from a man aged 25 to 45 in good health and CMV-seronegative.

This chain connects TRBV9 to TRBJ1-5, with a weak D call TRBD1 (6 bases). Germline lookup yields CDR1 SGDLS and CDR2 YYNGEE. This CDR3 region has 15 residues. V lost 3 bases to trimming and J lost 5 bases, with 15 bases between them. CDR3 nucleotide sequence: TGTGCCAGCAGCGAGGGGGGGCATGCTGATCAGCCCCAGCATTTT. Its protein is CASSEGGHADQPQHF.

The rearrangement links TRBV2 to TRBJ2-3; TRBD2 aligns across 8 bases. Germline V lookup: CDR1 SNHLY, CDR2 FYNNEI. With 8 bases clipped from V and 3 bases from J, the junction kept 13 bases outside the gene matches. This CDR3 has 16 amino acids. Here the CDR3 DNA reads TGTGCCAGCTCCGGTAGGGCGGGAGGAGTGACAGATACGCAGTATTTT. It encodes CASSGRAGGVTDTQYF.

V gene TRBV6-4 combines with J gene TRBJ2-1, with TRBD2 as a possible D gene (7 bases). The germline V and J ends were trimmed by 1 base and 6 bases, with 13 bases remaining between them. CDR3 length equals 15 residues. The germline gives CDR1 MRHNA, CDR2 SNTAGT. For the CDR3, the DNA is TGTGCCAGCAGTGACTGGGGTAGGGGGGGCAATGAGCAGTTCTTC. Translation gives CASSDWGRGGNEQFF.

CDR3 amino acids: CASSTGQGDRYGYTF. As DNA, the CDR3 is TGTGCCAGTAGTACGGGACAGGGGGATCGTTATGGCTACACCTTC. The chain carries TRBV19 and TRBJ1-2; 11 nucleotides agree with TRBD1. The CDR3 covers 15 residues. The ends lost 4 bases at V and 5 bases at J; junction bases unmatched: 6. Germline V gene sequence: CDR1 LNHDA, CDR2 SQIVND (reference sequence). Using reference TRBV19 and TRBJ1-2 for the parts outside the CDR3, the full variable domain is DGGITQSPKYLFRKEGQNVTLSCEQNLNHDAMYWYRQDPGQGLRLIYYSQIVNDFQKGDIAEGYSVSREKKESFPLTVTSAQKNPTAFYLCASSTGQGDRYGYTFGSGTRLTVV.

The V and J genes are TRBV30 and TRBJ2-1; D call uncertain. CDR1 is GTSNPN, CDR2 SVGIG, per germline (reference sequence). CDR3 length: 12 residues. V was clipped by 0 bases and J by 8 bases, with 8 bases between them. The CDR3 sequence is CAWSVIGYEQFF. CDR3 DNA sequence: TGTGCCTGGAGTGTCATTGGCTATGAGCAGTTCTTC.

In DNA form, the CDR3 reads TGTGCCGGATCTCAGGGGGCGAGAACTGAAGCTTTCTTT. Its translation is CAGSQGARTEAFF. The chain combines TRBV9 with TRBJ1-1; 8 nucleotides match TRBD1. J lost 5 bases, V lost 10 bases, and 10 bases had no gene match. The CDR3 consists of 13 residues. The V gene's germline CDR1 is SGDLS and CDR2 YYNGEE.

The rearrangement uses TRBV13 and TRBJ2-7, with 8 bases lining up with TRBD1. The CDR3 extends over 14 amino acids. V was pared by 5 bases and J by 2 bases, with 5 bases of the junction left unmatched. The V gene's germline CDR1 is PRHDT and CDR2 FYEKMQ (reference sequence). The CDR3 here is CASSRQGPTYEQYF. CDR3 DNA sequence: TGTGCCAGCAGCAGACAGGGGCCGACCTACGAGCAGTACTTC. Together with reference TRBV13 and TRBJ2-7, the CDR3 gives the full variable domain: AAGVIQSPRHLIKEKRETATLKCYPIPRHDTVYWYQQGPGQDPQFLISFYEKMQSDKGSIPDRFSAQQFSDYHSELNMSSLELGDSALYFCASSRQGPTYEQYFGPGTRLTVT.

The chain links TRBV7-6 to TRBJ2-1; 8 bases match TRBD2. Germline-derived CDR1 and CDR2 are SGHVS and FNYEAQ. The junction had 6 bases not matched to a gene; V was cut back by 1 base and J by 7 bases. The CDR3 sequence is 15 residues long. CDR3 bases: TGTGCCAGCAGCTTAGGAAGCGGGGGTAGGAATGAGCAGTTCTTC. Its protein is CASSLGSGGRNEQFF. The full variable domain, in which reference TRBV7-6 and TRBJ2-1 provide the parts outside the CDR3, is GAGVSQSPRYKVTKRGQDVALRCDPISGHVSLYWYRQALGQGPEFLTYFNYEAQQDKSGLPNDRFSAERPEGSISTLTIQRTEQRDSAMYRCASSLGSGGRNEQFFGPGTRLTVL.

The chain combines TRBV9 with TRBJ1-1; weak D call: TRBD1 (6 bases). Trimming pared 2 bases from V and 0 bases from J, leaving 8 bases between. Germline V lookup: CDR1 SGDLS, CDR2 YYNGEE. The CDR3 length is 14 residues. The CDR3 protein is CASSVGAMNTEAFF. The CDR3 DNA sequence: TGTGCCAGCAGCGTGGGGGCGATGAACACTGAAGCTTTCTTT.

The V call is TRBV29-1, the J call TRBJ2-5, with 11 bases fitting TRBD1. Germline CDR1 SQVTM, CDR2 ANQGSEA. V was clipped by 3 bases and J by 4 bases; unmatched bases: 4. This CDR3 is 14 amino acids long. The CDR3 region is CSVEGTGGRETQYF. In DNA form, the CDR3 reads TGCAGCGTTGAGGGGACAGGGGGTAGAGAGACCCAGTACTTC.

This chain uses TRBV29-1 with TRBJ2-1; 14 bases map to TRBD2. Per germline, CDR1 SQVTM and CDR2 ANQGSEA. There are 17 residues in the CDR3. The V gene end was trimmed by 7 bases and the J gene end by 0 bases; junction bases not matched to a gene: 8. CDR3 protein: CSARGTSGSSSYNEQFF. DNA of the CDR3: TGCAGCGCCCGAGGGACTAGCGGGAGTAGCTCCTACAATGAGCAGTTCTTC.

The CDR3 reads CASSLGAGLNEKLFF. The CDR3 bases are TGTGCCAGCAGCTTAGGGGCAGGGCTTAATGAAAAACTGTTTTTT. V gene TRBV7-9 combines with J gene TRBJ1-4, with D possibly being TRBD1 (5 bases). This CDR3 spans 15 amino acids. CDR1 is SEHNR and CDR2 is FQNEAQ in the germline V gene (reference sequence). The V and J ends lost 1 base and 4 bases respectively, with 10 bases between them.

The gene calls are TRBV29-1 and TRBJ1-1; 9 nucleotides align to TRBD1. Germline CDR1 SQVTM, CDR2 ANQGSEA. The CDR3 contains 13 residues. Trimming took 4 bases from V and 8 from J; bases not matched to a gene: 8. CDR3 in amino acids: CSVGYRGLWEAFF. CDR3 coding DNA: TGCAGCGTTGGGTACAGGGGGCTTTGGGAAGCTTTCTTT. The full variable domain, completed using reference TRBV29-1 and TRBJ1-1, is SAVISQKPSRDICQRGTSLTIQCQVDSQVTMMFWYRQQPGQSLTLIATANQGSEATYESGFVIDKFPISRPNLTFSTLTVSNMSPEDSSIYLCSVGYRGLWEAFFGQGTRLTVV.